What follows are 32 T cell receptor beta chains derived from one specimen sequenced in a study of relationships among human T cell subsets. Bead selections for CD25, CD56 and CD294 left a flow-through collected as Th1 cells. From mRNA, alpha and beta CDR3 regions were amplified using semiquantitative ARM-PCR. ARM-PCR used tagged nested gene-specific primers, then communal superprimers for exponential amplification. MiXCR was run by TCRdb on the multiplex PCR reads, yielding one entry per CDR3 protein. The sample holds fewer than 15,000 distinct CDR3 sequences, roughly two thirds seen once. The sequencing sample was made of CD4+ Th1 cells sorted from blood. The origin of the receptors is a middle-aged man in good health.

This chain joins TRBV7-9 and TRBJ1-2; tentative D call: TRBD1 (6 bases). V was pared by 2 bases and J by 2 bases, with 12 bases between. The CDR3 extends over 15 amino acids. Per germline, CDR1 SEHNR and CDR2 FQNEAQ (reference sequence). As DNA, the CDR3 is TGTGCCAGCAGCTTAATGGTGGACAGCAACTATGGCTACACCTTC. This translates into CASSLMVDSNYGYTF. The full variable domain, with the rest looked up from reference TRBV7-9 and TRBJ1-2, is DTGVSQNPRHKITKRGQNVTFRCDPISEHNRLYWYRQTLGQGPEFLTYFQNEAQLEKSRLLSDRFSAERPKGSFSTLEIQRTEQGDSAMYLCASSLMVDSNYGYTFGSGTRLTVV.

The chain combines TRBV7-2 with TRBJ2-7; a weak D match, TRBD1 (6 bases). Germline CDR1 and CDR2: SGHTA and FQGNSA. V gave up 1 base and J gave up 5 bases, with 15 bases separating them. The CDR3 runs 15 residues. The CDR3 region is CASSLGGTYSHEQYF. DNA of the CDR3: TGTGCCAGCAGCTTAGGTGGGACATATTCCCACGAGCAGTACTTC.

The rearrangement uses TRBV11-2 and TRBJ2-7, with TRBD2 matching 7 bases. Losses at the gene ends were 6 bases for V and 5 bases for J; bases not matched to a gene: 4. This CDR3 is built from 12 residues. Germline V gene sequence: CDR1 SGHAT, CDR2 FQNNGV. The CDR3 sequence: CASRGGVHEQYF. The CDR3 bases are TGTGCCAGCAGGGGGGGGGTCCACGAGCAGTACTTC.

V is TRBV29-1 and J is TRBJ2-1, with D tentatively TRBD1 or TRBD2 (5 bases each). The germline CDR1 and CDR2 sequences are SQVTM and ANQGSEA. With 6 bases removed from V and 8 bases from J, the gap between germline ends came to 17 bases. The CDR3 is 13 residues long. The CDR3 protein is CSVADWRGDEQFF. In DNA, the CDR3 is TGCAGCGTAGCCGATTGGAGAGGGGATGAGCAGTTCTTC.

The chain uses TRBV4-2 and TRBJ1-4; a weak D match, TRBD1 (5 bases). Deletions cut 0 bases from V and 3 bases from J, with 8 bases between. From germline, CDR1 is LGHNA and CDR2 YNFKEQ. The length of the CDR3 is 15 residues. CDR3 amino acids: CASSQEGDSNEKLFF. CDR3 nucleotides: TGTGCCAGCAGCCAAGAGGGGGACTCTAATGAAAAACTGTTTTTT.

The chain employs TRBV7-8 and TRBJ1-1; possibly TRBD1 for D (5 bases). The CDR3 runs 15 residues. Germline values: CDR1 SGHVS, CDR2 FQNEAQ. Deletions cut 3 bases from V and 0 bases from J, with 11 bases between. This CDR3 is CASSFPGGVNTEAFF. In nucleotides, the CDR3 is TGTGCCAGCAGCTTTCCCGGAGGGGTGAACACTGAAGCTTTCTTT.

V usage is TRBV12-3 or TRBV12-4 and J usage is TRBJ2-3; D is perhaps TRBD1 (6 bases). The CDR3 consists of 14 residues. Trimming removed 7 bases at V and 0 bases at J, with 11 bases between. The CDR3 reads CASTDSSSTDTQYF. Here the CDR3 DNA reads TGTGCCAGCACGGACAGTTCTAGCACAGATACGCAGTATTTT.

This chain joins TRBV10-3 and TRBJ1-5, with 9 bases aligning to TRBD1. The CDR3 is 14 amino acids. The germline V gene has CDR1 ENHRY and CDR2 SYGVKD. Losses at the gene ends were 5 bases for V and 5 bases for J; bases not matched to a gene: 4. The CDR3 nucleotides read TGTGCCATCAGTCCGGGACAGGGCCATCAGCCCCAGCATTTT. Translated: CAISPGQGHQPQHF.

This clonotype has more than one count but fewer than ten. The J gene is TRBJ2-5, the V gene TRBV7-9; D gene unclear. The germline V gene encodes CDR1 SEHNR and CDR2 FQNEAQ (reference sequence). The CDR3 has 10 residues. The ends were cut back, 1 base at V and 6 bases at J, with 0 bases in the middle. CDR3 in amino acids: CASSLETQYF. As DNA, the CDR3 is TGTGCCAGCAGCTTAGAGACCCAGTACTTC.

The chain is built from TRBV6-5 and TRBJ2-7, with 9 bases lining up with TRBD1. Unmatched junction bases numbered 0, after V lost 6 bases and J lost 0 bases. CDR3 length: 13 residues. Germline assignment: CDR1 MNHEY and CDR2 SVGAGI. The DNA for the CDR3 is TGTGCCAGCAGGACAGGGGGCTCCTACGAGCAGTACTTC. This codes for CASRTGGSYEQYF.

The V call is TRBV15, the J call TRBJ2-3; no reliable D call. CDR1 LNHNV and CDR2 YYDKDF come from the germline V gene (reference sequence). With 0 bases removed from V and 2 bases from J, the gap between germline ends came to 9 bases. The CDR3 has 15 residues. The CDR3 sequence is CATSRDPTATDTQYF. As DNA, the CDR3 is TGTGCCACCAGCAGAGATCCGACCGCCACAGATACGCAGTATTTT.

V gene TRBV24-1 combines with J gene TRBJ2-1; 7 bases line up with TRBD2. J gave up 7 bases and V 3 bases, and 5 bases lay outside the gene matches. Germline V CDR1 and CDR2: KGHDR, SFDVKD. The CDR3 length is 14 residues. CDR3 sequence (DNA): TGTGCCACCAGTGATCGATGGGGAGGGAATGAGCAGTTCTTC. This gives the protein CATSDRWGGNEQFF.

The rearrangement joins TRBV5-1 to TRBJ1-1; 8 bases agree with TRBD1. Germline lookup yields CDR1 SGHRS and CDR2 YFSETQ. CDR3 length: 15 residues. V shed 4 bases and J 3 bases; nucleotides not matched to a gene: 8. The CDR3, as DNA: TGCGCCAGCAGCCTCGCGGACAGGGATTACACTGAAGCTTTCTTT. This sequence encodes CASSLADRDYTEAFF.

The CDR3 loop reads CSAKRPYQETQYF. Written as DNA, the CDR3 is TGCAGTGCTAAGCGGCCTTACCAAGAGACCCAGTACTTC. The chain is built from TRBV20-1 and TRBJ2-5; TRBD2 is a possible D gene (5 bases). CDR3 length: 13 residues. The germline gives CDR1 DFQATT, CDR2 SNEGSKA (reference sequence). Trimming removed 4 bases from V and 0 bases from J, with 9 bases in between.

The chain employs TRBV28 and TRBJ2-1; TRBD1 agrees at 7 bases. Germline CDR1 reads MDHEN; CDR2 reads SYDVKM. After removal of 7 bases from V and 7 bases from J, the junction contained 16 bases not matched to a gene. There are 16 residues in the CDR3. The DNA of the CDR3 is TGTGCCAGCAATGAAGGACAGGCCCATTTGGGGAATGAGCAGTTCTTC. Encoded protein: CASNEGQAHLGNEQFF. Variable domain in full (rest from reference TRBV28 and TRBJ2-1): DVKVTQSSRYLVKRTGEKVFLECVQDMDHENMFWYRQDPGLGLRLIYFSYDVKMKEKGDIPEGYSVSREKKERFSLILESASTNQTSMYLCASNEGQAHLGNEQFFGPGTRLTVL.

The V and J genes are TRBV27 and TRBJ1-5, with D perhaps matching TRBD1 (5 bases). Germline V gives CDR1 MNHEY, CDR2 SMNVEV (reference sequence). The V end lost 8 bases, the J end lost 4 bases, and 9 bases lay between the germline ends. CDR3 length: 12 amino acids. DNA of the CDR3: TGTGCCAGCTCCGGGGGTAATCAGCCCCAGCATTTT. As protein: CASSGGNQPQHF.

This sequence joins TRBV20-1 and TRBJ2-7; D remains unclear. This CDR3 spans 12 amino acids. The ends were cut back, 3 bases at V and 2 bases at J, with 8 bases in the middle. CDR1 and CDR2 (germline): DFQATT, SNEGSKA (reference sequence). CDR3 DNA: TGCAGTGCTAGTGACGACACCTACGAGCAGTACTTC. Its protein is CSASDDTYEQYF.

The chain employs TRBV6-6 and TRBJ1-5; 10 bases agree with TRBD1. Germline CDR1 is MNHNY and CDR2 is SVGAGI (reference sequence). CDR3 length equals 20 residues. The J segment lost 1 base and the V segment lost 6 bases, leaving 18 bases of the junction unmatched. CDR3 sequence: CASSPHPGQGINDSNQPQHF. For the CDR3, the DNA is TGTGCCAGCAGCCCACACCCGGGACAGGGGATTAATGACAGCAATCAGCCCCAGCATTTT.

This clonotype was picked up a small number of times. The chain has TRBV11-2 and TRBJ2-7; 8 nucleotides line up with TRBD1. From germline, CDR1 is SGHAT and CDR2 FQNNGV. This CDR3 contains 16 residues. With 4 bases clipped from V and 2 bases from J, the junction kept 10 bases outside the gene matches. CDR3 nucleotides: TGTGCCAGCAGCTCGTATAGCCGGGACAGGACCTACGAGCAGTACTTC. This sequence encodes CASSSYSRDRTYEQYF. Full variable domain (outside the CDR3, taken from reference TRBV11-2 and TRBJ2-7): EAGVAQSPRYKIIEKRQSVAFWCNPISGHATLYWYQQILGQGPKLLIQFQNNGVVDDSQLPKDRFSAERLKGVDSTLKIQPAKLEDSAVYLCASSSYSRDRTYEQYFGPGTRLTVT.

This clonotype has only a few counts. The CDR3 loop is CASSDWWTGHYEQYF. In nucleotides, the CDR3 is TGTGCCAGCAGTGACTGGTGGACAGGGCATTACGAGCAGTACTTC. The chain has TRBV25-1 and TRBJ2-7; 8 bases fit TRBD1. In germline, CDR1 is MGHDK, CDR2 SYGVNS. The V gene end was trimmed by 3 bases and the J gene end by 4 bases; junction bases not matched to a gene: 8. This CDR3 has 15 residues.

This chain's CDR3 is CASSQSTENTEAFF. CDR3 bases: TGTGCCAGCAGCCAATCGACAGAGAACACTGAAGCTTTCTTT. J is TRBJ1-1 and V is TRBV16; TRBD1 is a possible D gene (5 bases). V lost 0 bases and J lost 1, with 6 bases in between. The germline V gene encodes CDR1 KGHSY and CDR2 FQNENV. This CDR3 contains 14 residues.

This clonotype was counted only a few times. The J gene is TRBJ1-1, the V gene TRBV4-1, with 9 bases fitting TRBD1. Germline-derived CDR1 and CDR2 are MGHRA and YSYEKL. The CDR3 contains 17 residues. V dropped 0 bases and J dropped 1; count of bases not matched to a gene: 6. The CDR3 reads CASSQDPRQGGNTEAFF. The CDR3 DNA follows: TGCGCCAGCAGCCAAGATCCCAGACAGGGGGGGAACACTGAAGCTTTCTTT.

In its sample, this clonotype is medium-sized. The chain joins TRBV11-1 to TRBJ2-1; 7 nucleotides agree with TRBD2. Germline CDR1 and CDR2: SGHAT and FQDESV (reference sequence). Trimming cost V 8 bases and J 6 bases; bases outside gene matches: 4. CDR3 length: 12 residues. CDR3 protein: CASGLDFNEQFF. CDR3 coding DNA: TGTGCCAGCGGACTAGACTTCAATGAGCAGTTCTTC.

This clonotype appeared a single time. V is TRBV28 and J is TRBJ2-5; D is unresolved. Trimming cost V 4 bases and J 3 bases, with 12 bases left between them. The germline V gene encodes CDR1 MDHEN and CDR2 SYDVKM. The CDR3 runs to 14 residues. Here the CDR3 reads CASSSTVTKETQYF. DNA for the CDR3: TGTGCCAGCAGTTCTACGGTAACCAAAGAGACCCAGTACTTC.

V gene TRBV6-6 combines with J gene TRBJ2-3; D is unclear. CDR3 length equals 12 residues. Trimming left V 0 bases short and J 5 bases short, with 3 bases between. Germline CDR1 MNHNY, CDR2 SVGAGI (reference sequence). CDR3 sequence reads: CASSYSRDTQYF. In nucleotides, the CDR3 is TGTGCCAGCAGTTACTCGAGAGATACGCAGTATTTT.

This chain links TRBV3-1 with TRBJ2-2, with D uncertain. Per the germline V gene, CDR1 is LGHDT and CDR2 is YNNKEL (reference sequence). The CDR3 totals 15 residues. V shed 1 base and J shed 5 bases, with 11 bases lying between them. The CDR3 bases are TGTGCCAGCAGCCAAGTCCGAGGAACTACCGGGGAGCTGTTTTTT. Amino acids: CASSQVRGTTGELFF.

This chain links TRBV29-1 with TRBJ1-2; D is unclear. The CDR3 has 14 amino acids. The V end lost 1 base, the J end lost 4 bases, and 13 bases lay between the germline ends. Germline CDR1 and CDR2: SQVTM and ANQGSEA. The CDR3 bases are TGCAGCGTTGAAGTCCCTGGGAAGGGCTATGGCTACACCTTC. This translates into CSVEVPGKGYGYTF.

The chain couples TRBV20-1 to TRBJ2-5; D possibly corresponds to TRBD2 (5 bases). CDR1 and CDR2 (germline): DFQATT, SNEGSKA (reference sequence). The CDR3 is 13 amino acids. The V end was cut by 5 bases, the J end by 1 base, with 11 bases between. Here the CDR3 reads CSAGGSAQETQYF. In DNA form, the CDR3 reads TGCAGTGCTGGAGGTAGCGCCCAAGAGACCCAGTACTTC.

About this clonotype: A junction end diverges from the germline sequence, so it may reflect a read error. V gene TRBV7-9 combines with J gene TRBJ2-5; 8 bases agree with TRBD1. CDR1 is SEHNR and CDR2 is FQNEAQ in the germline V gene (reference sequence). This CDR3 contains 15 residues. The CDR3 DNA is TGTGCTAGCAGCTCCATCGGACAGGGTCGCGAGACCCAGTACTTC. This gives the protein CASSSIGQGRETQYF. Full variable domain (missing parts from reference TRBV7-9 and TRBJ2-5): DTGVSQNPRHKITKRGQNVTFRCDPISEHNRLYWYRQTLGQGPEFLTYFQNEAQLEKSRLLSDRFSAERPKGSFSTLEIQRTEQGDSAMYLCASSSIGQGRETQYFGPGTRLLVL.

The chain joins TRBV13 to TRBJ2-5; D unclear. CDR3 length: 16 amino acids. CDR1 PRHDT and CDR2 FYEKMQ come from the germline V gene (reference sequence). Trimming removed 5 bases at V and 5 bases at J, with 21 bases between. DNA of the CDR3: TGTGCCAGCAGCAGGGCAATTACTACGATCGAGGAGACCCAGTACTTC. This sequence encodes CASSRAITTIEETQYF.

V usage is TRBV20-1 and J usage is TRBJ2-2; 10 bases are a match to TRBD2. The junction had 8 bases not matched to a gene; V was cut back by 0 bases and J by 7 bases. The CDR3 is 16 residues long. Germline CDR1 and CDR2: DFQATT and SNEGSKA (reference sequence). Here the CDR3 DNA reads TGCAGTGCTAGAGAAGGCAGCGGGAGGGCCGGCGGGGAGCTGTTTTTT. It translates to CSAREGSGRAGGELFF.

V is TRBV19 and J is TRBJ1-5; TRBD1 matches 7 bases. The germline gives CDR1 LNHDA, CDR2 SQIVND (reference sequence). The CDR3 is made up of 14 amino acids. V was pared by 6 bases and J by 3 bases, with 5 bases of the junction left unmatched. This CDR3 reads CASRNTGDNQPQHF. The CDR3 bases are TGTGCCAGTAGAAATACAGGGGACAATCAGCCCCAGCATTTT.